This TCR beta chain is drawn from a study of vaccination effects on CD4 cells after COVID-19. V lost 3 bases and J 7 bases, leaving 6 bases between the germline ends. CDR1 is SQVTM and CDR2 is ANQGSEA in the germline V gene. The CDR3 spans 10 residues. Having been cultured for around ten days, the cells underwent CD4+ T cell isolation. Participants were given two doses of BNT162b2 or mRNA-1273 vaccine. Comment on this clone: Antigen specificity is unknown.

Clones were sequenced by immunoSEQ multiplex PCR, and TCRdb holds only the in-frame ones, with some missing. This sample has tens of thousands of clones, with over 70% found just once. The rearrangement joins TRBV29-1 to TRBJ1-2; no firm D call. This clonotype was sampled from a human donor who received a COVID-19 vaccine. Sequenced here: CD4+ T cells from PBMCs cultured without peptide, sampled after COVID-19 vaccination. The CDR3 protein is CSVDESGYTF. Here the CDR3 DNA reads TGCAGCGTTGATGAGAGTGGCTACACCTTC.